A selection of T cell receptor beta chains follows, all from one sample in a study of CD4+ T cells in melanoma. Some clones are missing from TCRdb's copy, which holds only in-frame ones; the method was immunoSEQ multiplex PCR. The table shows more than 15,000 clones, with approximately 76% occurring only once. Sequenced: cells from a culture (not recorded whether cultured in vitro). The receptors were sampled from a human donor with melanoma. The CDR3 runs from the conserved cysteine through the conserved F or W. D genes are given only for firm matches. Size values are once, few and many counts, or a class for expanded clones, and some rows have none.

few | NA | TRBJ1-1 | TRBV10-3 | CAISESQDLNTEAFF | TGTGCCATCAGTGAGTCTCAGGATTTGAACACTGAAGCTTTCTTT
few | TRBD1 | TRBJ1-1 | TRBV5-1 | CASSGTGQAEAFF | TGCGCCAGCAGCGGGACGGGACAGGCCGAAGCTTTCTTT
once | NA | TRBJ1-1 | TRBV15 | CATSRDRLNTEAFF | TGTGCCACCAGCAGAGACAGGCTGAACACTGAAGCTTTCTTT
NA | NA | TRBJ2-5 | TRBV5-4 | CASRPRRDSQETQYF | TGTGCCAGCAGGCCGAGGCGGGACAGCCAAGAGACCCAGTACTTC
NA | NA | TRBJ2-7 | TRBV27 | CASRGGLYEQYF | TGTGCCAGCAGGGGGGGTCTCTACGAGCAGTACTTC
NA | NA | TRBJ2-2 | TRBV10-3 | CAISDRGAATGELFF | TGTGCCATCAGTGACCGTGGGGCGGCCACCGGGGAGCTGTTTTTT
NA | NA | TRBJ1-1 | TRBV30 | CAWTRPPPGNTEAFF | TGTGCCTGGACGCGGCCTCCACCCGGGAACACTGAAGCTTTCTTT
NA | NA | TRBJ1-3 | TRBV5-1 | CASSLGAVPGGNTIYF | TGCGCCAGCAGCCTCGGGGCAGTCCCAGGTGGAAACACCATATATTTT
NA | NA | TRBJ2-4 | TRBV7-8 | CASSFELAKNIQYF | TGTGCCAGCAGCTTTGAGTTAGCCAAAAACATTCAGTACTTC
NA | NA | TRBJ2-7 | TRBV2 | CASSEAGAGGEQYF | TGTGCCAGCAGTGAGGCAGGGGCCGGAGGCGAGCAGTACTTC
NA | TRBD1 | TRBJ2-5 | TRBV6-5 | CASSSLGTAQETQYF | TGTGCCAGCAGTTCCCTAGGGACAGCTCAAGAGACCCAGTACTTC
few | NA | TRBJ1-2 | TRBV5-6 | CASSQNFLGGYTF | TGTGCCAGCAGCCAGAACTTTTTAGGAGGCTACACCTTC
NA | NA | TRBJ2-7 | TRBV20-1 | CSAGGVGEQYF | TGCAGTGCTGGAGGGGTGGGAGAGCAGTACTTC
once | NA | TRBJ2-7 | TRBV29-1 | CSVEGGPVGQYF | TGCAGCGTTGAAGGGGGTCCCGTCGGGCAGTACTTC
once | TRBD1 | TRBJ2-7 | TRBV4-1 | CASSQDYRDRAIF | TGCGCCAGCAGCCAAGATTACCGGGACAGGGCCATCTTC
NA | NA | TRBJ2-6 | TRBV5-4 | CASSPFGGANVLTF | TGTGCCAGCAGCCCGTTCGGCGGGGCCAACGTCCTGACTTTC
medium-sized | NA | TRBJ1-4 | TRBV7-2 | CASSLVARSNEKLFF | TGTGCCAGCAGCTTAGTAGCCAGGAGTAATGAAAAACTGTTTTTT
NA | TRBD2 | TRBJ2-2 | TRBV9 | CASSPSGGFQAGELFF | TGTGCCAGCAGCCCCTCGGGAGGATTCCAGGCCGGGGAGCTGTTTTTT
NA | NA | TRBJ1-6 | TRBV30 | CAWSVPFSYNSPLHF | TGTGCCTGGAGTGTACCGTTCTCCTATAATTCACCCCTCCACTTT
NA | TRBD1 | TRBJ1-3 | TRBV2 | CASGTGGWSGNTIYF | TGTGCCAGCGGGACAGGGGGTTGGTCTGGAAACACCATATATTTT
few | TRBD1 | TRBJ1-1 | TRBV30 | CAWSEGGGYGTEAFF | TGTGCCTGGAGTGAAGGGGGCGGATATGGCACTGAAGCTTTCTTT
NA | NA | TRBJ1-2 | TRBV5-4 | CASSPGTDLGGYTF | TGTGCCAGCAGCCCGGGGACGGACCTAGGGGGCTACACCTTC
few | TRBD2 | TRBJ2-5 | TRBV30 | CAWSVPGLAGGRTQYF | TGTGCCTGGAGTGTACCGGGACTAGCGGGGGGCCGGACCCAGTACTTC
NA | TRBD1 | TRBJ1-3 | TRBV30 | CACQTGEGNTIYF | TGTGCCTGCCAGACAGGGGAAGGAAACACCATATATTTT
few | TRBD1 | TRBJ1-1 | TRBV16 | CASSRTGETEAFF | TGTGCCAGCAGCCGGACAGGCGAAACTGAAGCTTTCTTT
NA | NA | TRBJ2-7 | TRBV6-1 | CARLVGYYEQYF | TGTGCCAGGCTGGTAGGGTACTACGAGCAGTACTTC
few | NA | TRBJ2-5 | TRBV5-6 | CASSFKWDPIDETQYF | TGTGCCAGCAGCTTCAAGTGGGACCCAATCGATGAGACCCAGTACTTC
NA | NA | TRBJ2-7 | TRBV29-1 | CSVSRPGLGGQYF | TGCAGCGTTTCCCGACCGGGACTCGGGGGGCAGTACTTC
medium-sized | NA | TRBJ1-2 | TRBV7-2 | CASSFLANYGYTF | TGTGCCAGCAGCTTTTTGGCTAACTATGGCTACACCTTC
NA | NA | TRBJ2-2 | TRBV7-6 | CASSLVGPTRGPGGTGELFF | TGTGCCAGCAGCTTAGTCGGTCCAACGCGGGGGCCCGGTGGGACCGGGGAGCTGTTTTTT
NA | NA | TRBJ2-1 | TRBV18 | CASSPPAAPRQFF | TGTGCCAGCTCACCACCAGCAGCCCCAAGGCAGTTCTTC
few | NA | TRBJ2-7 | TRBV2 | CASSEIGISEQYF | TGTGCCAGCAGTGAAATCGGCATCTCTGAGCAGTACTTC
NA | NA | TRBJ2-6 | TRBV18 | CASSPRGPGANVLTF | TGTGCCAGCTCACCACGGGGGCCTGGGGCCAACGTCCTGACTTTC
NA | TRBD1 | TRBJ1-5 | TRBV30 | CAWSHETSDRGGQPQHF | TGTGCCTGGAGTCATGAAACTTCAGACAGGGGAGGACAGCCCCAGCATTTT
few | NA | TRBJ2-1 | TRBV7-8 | CASSPPLRLGGYNEQFF | TGTGCCAGCAGCCCCCCCCTCCGACTAGGGGGCTACAATGAGCAGTTCTTC
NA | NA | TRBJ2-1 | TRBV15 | CATSRDSPLKGNEQFF | TGTGCCACCAGCAGAGATAGCCCCCTAAAGGGCAATGAGCAGTTCTTC
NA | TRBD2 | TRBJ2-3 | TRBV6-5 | CASSYSGGSTDTQYF | TGTGCCAGCAGTTATAGCGGGGGGTCCACAGATACGCAGTATTTT
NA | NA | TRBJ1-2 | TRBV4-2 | CASSQDLNRVGYGYTF | TGTGCCAGCAGCCAAGATCTGAACAGGGTAGGCTATGGCTACACCTTC
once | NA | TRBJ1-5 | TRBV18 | CASSPGGVRNNQPQHF | TGTGCCAGCTCACCAGGGGGGGTTCGGAACAATCAGCCCCAGCATTTT
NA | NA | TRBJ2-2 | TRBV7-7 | CASSLSLGTGELFF | TGTGCTAGCAGCTTAAGTTTGGGAACCGGGGAGCTGTTTTTT
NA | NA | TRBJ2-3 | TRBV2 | CASSGRRGSTDTQYF | TGTGCCAGCAGTGGGCGACGGGGGAGCACAGATACGCAGTATTTT
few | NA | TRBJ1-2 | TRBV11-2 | CASSFMDKGNYGYTF | TGTGCCAGCAGCTTCATGGACAAGGGGAACTATGGCTACACCTTC
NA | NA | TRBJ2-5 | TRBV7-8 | CASSLERGKETQYF | TGTGCCAGCAGCTTAGAAAGGGGAAAAGAGACCCAGTACTTC
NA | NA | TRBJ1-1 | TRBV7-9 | CASSLEGGITEAFF | TGTGCCAGCAGCTTAGAGGGGGGCATCACTGAAGCTTTCTTT
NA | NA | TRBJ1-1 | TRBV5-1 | CASSLSAFPDSYTEAFF | TGCGCCAGCAGCTTGAGTGCGTTTCCCGACAGTTACACTGAAGCTTTCTTT
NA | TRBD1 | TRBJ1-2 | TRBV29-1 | CSVGPGTGNGYTF | TGCAGCGTTGGGCCCGGGACAGGGAATGGCTACACCTTC
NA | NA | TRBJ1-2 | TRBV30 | CAWGHRDWNYGYTF | TGTGCCTGGGGCCATCGGGACTGGAACTATGGCTACACCTTC
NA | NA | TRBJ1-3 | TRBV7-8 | CASRQRGTGNTIYF | TGTGCCAGCAGGCAGCGGGGTACTGGAAACACCATATATTTT
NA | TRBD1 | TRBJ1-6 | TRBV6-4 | CASSYGSGGHSPLHF | TGTGCCAGCAGTTACGGATCAGGGGGCCATTCACCCCTCCACTTT
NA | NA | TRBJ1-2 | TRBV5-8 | CASSPGDYGGPNYGYTF | TGTGCCAGCAGCCCGGGAGATTATGGGGGGCCTAACTATGGCTACACCTTC